The 21 T cell receptor beta chains reported below all come from one sample, sequenced in a study of blood T cell repertoires in COVID-19. Data came from immunoSEQ multiplex PCR; TCRdb stores just in-frame clones and leaves some out. Of under 200,000 clones listed, about 88% are singletons. Sequencing was performed on peripheral blood. The origin of the receptors is a man in his 60s with acute or convalescent COVID-19.

The chain uses TRBV9 and TRBJ2-1, with TRBD2 identical over 13 bases. The germline gives CDR1 SGDLS, CDR2 YYNGEE. V lost 4 bases, J lost 8 bases, and 9 bases stayed unmatched. This CDR3 spans 16 amino acids. The CDR3 nucleotides read TGTGCCAGCAGCCCCCTCGGGACTAGCGGGATCTATGAGCAGTTCTTC. Its protein is CASSPLGTSGIYEQFF.

As DNA, the CDR3 is TGTGCCAGCAGTGAATTTAAGGGACTCCACACTGAAGCTTTCTTT. Protein: CASSEFKGLHTEAFF. The chain employs TRBV25-1 and TRBJ1-1; tentative D call: TRBD1 (5 bases). CDR3 length: 15 amino acids. Germline lookup yields CDR1 MGHDK and CDR2 SYGVNS. V was pared by 1 base and J by 3 bases, with 12 bases between.

This clone was recorded only once. J is TRBJ2-3 and V is TRBV10-1, with 8 bases identical to TRBD1. Unmatched junction bases numbered 11, after V lost 0 bases and J lost 6 bases. The CDR3 covers 17 residues. CDR1 and CDR2 from the germline V gene are WNHNN and SYGVQD (reference sequence). CDR3 nucleotide sequence: TGCGCCAGCAGTGAGTCAGGGTCAGGGGGCTTTAGCGATACGCAGTATTTT. This codes for CASSESGSGGFSDTQYF.

The rearrangement joins TRBV19 to TRBJ2-6; D ambiguous. Germline assignment: CDR1 LNHDA and CDR2 SQIVND (reference sequence). The CDR3 covers 12 residues. With 10 bases removed from V and 6 bases from J, the gap between germline ends came to 10 bases. The CDR3 nucleotides are TGTGCCATCAGAAGTGAGGCCAACGTCCTGACTTTC. It encodes CAIRSEANVLTF. The full variable domain, in which reference TRBV19 and TRBJ2-6 provide the parts outside the CDR3, is DGGITQSPKYLFRKEGQNVTLSCEQNLNHDAMYWYRQDPGQGLRLIYYSQIVNDFQKGDIAEGYSVSREKKESFPLTVTSAQKNPTAFYLCAIRSEANVLTFGAGSRLTVL.

V gene TRBV2 combines with J gene TRBJ2-2, with 8 bases fitting TRBD1. This CDR3 is built from 15 residues. V shed 6 bases, J shed 1 base, and the junction held 4 bases outside the gene matches. Looked up from germline, CDR1 is SNHLY and CDR2 is FYNNEI. In DNA, the CDR3 is TGTGCCAGCAGACGAGACAGGGGGAACACCGGGGAGCTGTTTTTT. It specifies CASRRDRGNTGELFF.

This clone turned up a few times. This rearrangement joins TRBV5-4 to TRBJ1-6, with D hard to call. This CDR3 is built from 14 residues. CDR1 and CDR2 (germline): SGHNT, YYREEE (reference sequence). With 4 bases removed from V and 10 bases from J, the gap between germline ends came to 15 bases. As DNA, the CDR3 is TGTGCCAGCAGCCCTCAGAGACTTGGATCACCCCTCCACTTT. Translation gives CASSPQRLGSPLHF.

This chain connects TRBV12-5 to TRBJ2-3; TRBD2 might be the D (7 bases). Deletions cut 6 bases from V and 3 bases from J, with 16 bases between. Germline V gene data show CDR1 as LGHNT and CDR2 as FRNRAP. This CDR3 has 15 amino acids. The CDR3 DNA reads as TGTGCTAGTGGCCAGGCGGGGGCCTGGACAGATACGCAGTATTTT. Its translation: CASGQAGAWTDTQYF. Full variable domain (rest looked up from reference TRBV12-5 and TRBJ2-3): DARVTQTPRHKVTEMGQEVTMRCQPILGHNTVFWYRQTMMQGLELLAYFRNRAPLDDSGMPKDRFSAEMPDATLATLKIQPSEPRDSAVYFCASGQAGAWTDTQYFGPGTRLTVL.

The V call is TRBV3-1 (or the pseudogene TRBV3-2), the J call TRBJ1-5; D possibly corresponds to TRBD1 (6 bases). The CDR3 length is 16 residues. Trimming took 4 bases from V and 0 from J, leaving 13 bases between them. Germline CDR1 reads LGHDT; CDR2 reads YNNKEL (reference sequence). CDR3 amino acids: CASSPRGAYSNQPQHF. The CDR3 nucleotides read TGTGCCAGCAGCCCTCGGGGGGCCTATAGCAATCAGCCCCAGCATTTT.

V is TRBV6-2 or TRBV6-3 and J is TRBJ2-2; 10 bases match TRBD2. This CDR3 contains 17 residues. J lost 3 bases, V lost 2 bases, and 6 bases had no gene match. The germline CDR1 and CDR2 sequences are MNHEY and SVGEGT. The CDR3 spells CASSYEAGGPDTGELFF. CDR3 nucleotide sequence: TGTGCCAGCAGTTACGAAGCGGGAGGGCCGGACACCGGGGAGCTGTTTTTT.

The rearrangement joins TRBV11-3 to TRBJ2-1; TRBD2 agrees at 10 bases. The CDR3 is 13 residues long. J gave up 15 bases and V 1 base, and 6 bases lay outside the gene matches. Germline CDR1 is SGHNT and CDR2 is YENEEA. CDR3 protein: CASSLGLAGAGFF. In nucleotides, the CDR3 is TGTGCCAGCAGCTTAGGTCTAGCGGGGGCCGGGTTCTTC.

The chain joins TRBV6-1 to TRBJ2-6, with D unresolved. This CDR3 is built from 17 residues. Germline CDR1 reads MNHNS; CDR2 reads SASEGT. The ends were cut back, 1 base at V and 0 bases at J, with 10 bases in the middle. The CDR3 nucleotides are TGTGCCAGCAGTGAAGGTGTCGGTCCCTCTGGGGCCAACGTCCTGACTTTC. This encodes CASSEGVGPSGANVLTF.

The gene calls are TRBV7-2 and TRBJ1-2; 7 bases line up with TRBD1. The V gene's germline CDR1 is SGHTA and CDR2 FQGNSA. CDR3 length: 15 amino acids. Unmatched junction bases numbered 6, after V lost 5 bases and J lost 0 bases. CDR3 nucleotides: TGTGCCAGCAGCCCGGGACAGAGAGCTAACTATGGCTACACCTTC. It yields the protein CASSPGQRANYGYTF.

In this sample, this clone turned up a few times. The chain combines TRBV21-1 with TRBJ1-4; the DNA was not compared with TRBD1, the D call given in the table. TRBV21-1 is an annotated pseudogene. The CDR3 contains 18 residues. CDR3 region: CASSKGIGQGITNEKLFF. CDR3 sequence (DNA): TGTGCCAGCAGCAAAGGGATAGGACAGGGTATAACTAATGAAAAACTGTTTTTT.

V usage is TRBV30 and J usage is TRBJ1-3; 8 nucleotides match TRBD1. The germline V gene encodes CDR1 GTSNPN and CDR2 SVGIG (reference sequence). This CDR3 comprises 14 residues. V trimming: 8 bases; J trimming: 2 bases; junction bases outside the gene matches: 8. The CDR3 nucleotides read TGTGCCCGAGACAGGGGATTTGCTGGAAACACCATATATTTT. It translates to CARDRGFAGNTIYF.

This chain joins TRBV5-4 and TRBJ1-2; 8 nucleotides agree with TRBD1. The CDR3 loop spans 15 amino acids. The germline V gene has CDR1 SGHNT and CDR2 YYREEE (reference sequence). V lost 2 bases and J lost 7; bases outside the gene matches: 10. This chain's CDR3 is CASSLYSAGGSGYTF. In nucleotides, the CDR3 is TGTGCCAGCAGCTTATACTCGGCAGGGGGCTCTGGCTACACCTTC.

The chain couples TRBV19 to TRBJ1-3; D is unresolved. The CDR3 length is 13 residues. Trimming stripped 7 bases from V and 4 bases from J, with 11 bases between. CDR1 is LNHDA and CDR2 is SQIVND in the germline V gene (reference sequence). In nucleotides, the CDR3 is TGTGCCAGTACCACAGAATCGGGAAACACCATATATTTT. Translated, it gives CASTTESGNTIYF.

The V gene is TRBV6-6, the J gene TRBJ1-2; D is perhaps TRBD1 (5 bases). Germline V gene data show CDR1 as MNHNY and CDR2 as SVGAGI (reference sequence). CDR3 length equals 13 residues. Trimming removed 0 bases at V and 4 bases at J, with 6 bases between. This chain's CDR3 is CASSYSDSYGYTF. The CDR3 DNA sequence: TGTGCCAGCAGTTACTCTGACAGCTATGGCTACACCTTC.

This CDR3 is CASSLQGPGNTIYF. Here the CDR3 DNA reads TGTGCCAGCAGTCTACAGGGACCTGGAAACACCATATATTTT. The rearrangement links TRBV27 to TRBJ1-3, with a tentative D call TRBD1 (6 bases). Germline CDR1 MNHEY, CDR2 SMNVEV (reference sequence). The CDR3 length is 14 residues. Trimming stripped 5 bases from V and 2 bases from J, with 10 bases between.

The V and J genes are TRBV6-1 and TRBJ1-5, with D possibly TRBD1 on 5 matching bases. Per the germline V gene, CDR1 is MNHNS and CDR2 is SASEGT. The CDR3 is 16 amino acids. V was pared by 4 bases and J by 5 bases, with 18 bases between. CDR3 nucleotides: TGTGCCAGCAGTGCCTCCACGGGACTGGGCGATCAGCCCCAGCATTTT. Protein sequence: CASSASTGLGDQPQHF.

The chain carries TRBV14 and TRBJ1-3; possible D gene TRBD1, 5 bases. This CDR3 has 15 residues. Germline loops: CDR1 SGHDN, CDR2 FVKESK. Trimming took 7 bases from V and 2 from J, leaving 15 bases between them. Written as DNA, the CDR3 is TGTGCCAGCACCCACCGGGGGGGGACTGGAAACACCATATATTTT. Protein product: CASTHRGGTGNTIYF.

The chain has TRBV18 and TRBJ1-5; D is ambiguous. CDR1 is KGHSH and CDR2 is LQKENI in the germline V gene. CDR3 length equals 15 residues. V lost 2 bases, J lost 5 bases, and 13 bases lay in between. The CDR3 is CASSPDQGRDQPQHF. The CDR3 coding sequence is TGTGCCAGCTCACCAGATCAAGGGCGGGATCAGCCCCAGCATTTT.